The clone carrying this TCR beta chain was observed a handful of times. The CDR3 is made up of 15 amino acids. CDR1 SGHRS and CDR2 YFSETQ come from the germline V gene. Between the trimmed V and J ends, which lost 2 bases and 1 base, there was a span of 9 bases. RNA transcripts yielded amplified TCR beta CDR3 regions. HTBI primers were employed in a first-round RT-PCR of the TCR CDR3. Each CDR3 protein is one row after TCRdb ran MiXCR on the multiplex PCR reads. Of fewer than 600,000 distinct CDR3 sequences listed, about 15% are singletons. The definition of stable Graves' hyperthyroidism was no ophthalmopathy progression within 18 months. Patients between 18 and 65 years old had hyperthyroidism, newly diagnosed and lasting under 2 months. This record belongs to a study of T cells in Graves' hyperthyroidism and ophthalmopathy.

This clonotype was sampled from a woman younger than 30 with Graves' hyperthyroidism. The rearrangement links TRBV5-1 to TRBJ2-2; D ambiguous. The material sequenced was blood. CDR3 protein: CASSFEAGNTGELFF. CDR3 sequence (DNA): TGCGCCAGCAGCTTTGAGGCAGGGAACACCGGGGAGCTGTTTTTT.